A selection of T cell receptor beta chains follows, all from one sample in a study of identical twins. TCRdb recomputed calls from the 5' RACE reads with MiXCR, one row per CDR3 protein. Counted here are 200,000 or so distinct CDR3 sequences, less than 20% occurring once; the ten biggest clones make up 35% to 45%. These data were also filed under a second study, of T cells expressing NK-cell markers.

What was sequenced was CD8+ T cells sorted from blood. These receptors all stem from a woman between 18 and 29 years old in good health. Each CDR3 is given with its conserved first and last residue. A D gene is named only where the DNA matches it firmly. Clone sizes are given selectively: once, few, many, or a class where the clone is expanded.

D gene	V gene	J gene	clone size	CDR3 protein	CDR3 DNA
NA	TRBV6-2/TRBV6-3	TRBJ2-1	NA	CASSYEAPQYNEQFF	TGTGCCAGCAGTTACGAGGCTCCCCAGTACAATGAGCAGTTCTTC
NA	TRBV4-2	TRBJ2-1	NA	CASTPLGRTNEQFF	TGTGCCAGCACTCCTTTGGGGAGAACAAATGAGCAGTTCTTC
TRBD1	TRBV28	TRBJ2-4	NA	CASSLSGGTKNIQYF	TGTGCCAGCAGTCTTTCAGGGGGCACTAAAAACATTCAGTACTTC
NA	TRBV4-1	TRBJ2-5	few	CASSQGPFSETQYF	TGCGCCAGCAGCCAAGGACCATTTTCAGAGACCCAGTACTTC
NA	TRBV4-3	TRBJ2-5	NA	CASSQGGMGVETQYF	TGCGCCAGCAGCCAAGGGGGTATGGGGGTAGAGACCCAGTACTTC
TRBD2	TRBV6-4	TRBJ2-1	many	CASSDSSGGANEQFF	TGTGCCAGCAGTGACTCTAGCGGGGGGGCCAATGAGCAGTTCTTC
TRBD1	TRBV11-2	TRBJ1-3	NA	CASSLGGQSGNTIYF	TGTGCCAGCAGCTTAGGGGGACAGTCTGGAAACACCATATATTTT
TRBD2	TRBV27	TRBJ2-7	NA	CASSPRLAYYEQYF	TGTGCCAGCAGTCCGAGACTAGCGTACTACGAGCAGTACTTC
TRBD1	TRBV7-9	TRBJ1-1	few	CASSADRGRGTEAFF	TGTGCCAGCAGCGCCGACAGGGGACGGGGGACTGAAGCTTTCTTT
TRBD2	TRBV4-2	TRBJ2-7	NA	CASSQEISLAGGRYEQYF	TGTGCCAGCAGCCAAGAAATTTCTCTAGCGGGGGGGCGGTACGAGCAGTACTTC
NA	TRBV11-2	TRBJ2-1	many	CASRLDWEQFF	TGTGCCAGCAGACTGGACTGGGAGCAGTTCTTC
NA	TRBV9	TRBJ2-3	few	CASSVGTGGSTDTQYF	TGTGCCAGCAGCGTAGGGACGGGCGGGAGCACAGATACGCAGTATTTT
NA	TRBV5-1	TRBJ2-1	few	CASSLPSATYNEQFF	TGCGCCAGCAGCTTACCTAGCGCTACCTACAATGAGCAGTTCTTC
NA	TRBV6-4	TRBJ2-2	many	CASSDTNTGELFF	TGTGCCAGCAGTGACACGAACACCGGGGAGCTGTTTTTT
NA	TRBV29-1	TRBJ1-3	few	CSVGTTKGGNTIYF	TGCAGCGTGGGGACGACAAAGGGTGGAAACACCATATATTTT
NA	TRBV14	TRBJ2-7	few	CASSQDRASSYEQYF	TGTGCCAGCAGCCAAGACAGGGCGAGCTCCTACGAGCAGTACTTC
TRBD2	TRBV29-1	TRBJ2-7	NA	CSVVAGRPYEQYF	TGCAGCGTTGTAGCGGGGAGACCCTACGAGCAGTACTTC
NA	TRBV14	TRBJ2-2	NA	CASSPWAQSANTGELFF	TGTGCCAGCAGCCCCTGGGCCCAGTCCGCGAACACCGGGGAGCTGTTTTTT
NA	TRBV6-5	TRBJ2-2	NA	CASSSTTHTGELFF	TGTGCCAGCAGTTCGACTACTCACACCGGGGAGCTGTTTTTT
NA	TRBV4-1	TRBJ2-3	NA	CASSQVISTDTQYF	TGCGCCAGCAGCCAAGTGATCAGCACAGATACGCAGTATTTT
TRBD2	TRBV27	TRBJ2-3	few	CASSLLAGGPITDTQYF	TGTGCCAGCAGTTTGCTAGCGGGAGGACCGATCACAGATACGCAGTATTTT
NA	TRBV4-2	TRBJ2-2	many	CASSQDQGLFF	TGTGCCAGCAGCCAAGATCAGGGACTGTTTTTT
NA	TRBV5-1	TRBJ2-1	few	CASSLRGASYNEQFF	TGCGCCAGCAGCTTACGGGGGGCTTCCTACAATGAGCAGTTCTTC
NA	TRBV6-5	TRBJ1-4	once	CASSYTHPGPNEKLFF	TGTGCCAGCAGTTACACGCACCCGGGGCCCAATGAAAAACTGTTTTTT
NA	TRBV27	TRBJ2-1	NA	CASSLGWQTNEQFF	TGTGCCAGCAGTTTAGGTTGGCAAACCAATGAGCAGTTCTTC
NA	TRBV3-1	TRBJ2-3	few	CASSRDSTDTQYF	TGTGCCAGCAGCCGAGACAGCACAGATACGCAGTATTTT
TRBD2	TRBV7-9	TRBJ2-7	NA	CASSFPRGRGEAYEQYF	TGTGCCAGCAGCTTCCCCCGGGGCCGGGGGGAAGCCTACGAGCAGTACTTC
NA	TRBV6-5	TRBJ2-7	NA	CASSYISGTVIYF	TGTGCCAGCAGTTACATAAGCGGGACAGTTATTTACTTC
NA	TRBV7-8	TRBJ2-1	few	CASSPVRNEQFF	TGTGCCAGCAGCCCAGTTCGTAATGAGCAGTTCTTC
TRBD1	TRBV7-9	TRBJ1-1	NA	CASSLSLQADREGEAFF	TGTGCCAGCAGCTTATCTCTACAGGCGGACAGGGAGGGTGAAGCTTTCTTT
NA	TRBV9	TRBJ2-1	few	CASSDPRMAVSSYNEQFF	TGTGCCAGCAGCGACCCCCGGATGGCGGTAAGCTCCTACAATGAGCAGTTCTTC
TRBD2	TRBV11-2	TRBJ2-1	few	CASSSEPGLAGGGNEQFF	TGTGCCAGCAGCTCAGAACCGGGACTAGCGGGGGGCGGGAATGAGCAGTTCTTC
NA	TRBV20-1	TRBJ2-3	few	CSVGSGGASTDTQYF	TGCAGTGTGGGCTCGGGCGGTGCGAGCACAGATACGCAGTATTTT
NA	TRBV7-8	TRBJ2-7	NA	CASSWTHEQYF	TGTGCCAGCAGCTGGACGCACGAGCAGTACTTC
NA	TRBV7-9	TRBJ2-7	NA	CASSLAGHEQYF	TGTGCCAGCAGCTTAGCGGGACACGAGCAGTACTTC
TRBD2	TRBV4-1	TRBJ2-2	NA	CASSPLAGGNTGELFF	TGCGCCAGCAGCCCCCTAGCGGGAGGGAACACCGGGGAGCTGTTTTTT
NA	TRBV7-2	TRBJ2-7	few	CASSSWTTYEQYF	TGTGCCAGCAGCTCCTGGACCACATACGAGCAGTACTTC
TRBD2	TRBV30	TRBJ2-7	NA	CAWSALAVEQYF	TGTGCCTGGAGCGCGCTAGCGGTCGAGCAGTACTTC
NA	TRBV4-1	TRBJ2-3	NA	CASSQDSRGSTDTQYF	TGCGCCAGCAGCCAAGATTCACGGGGGAGCACAGATACGCAGTATTTT
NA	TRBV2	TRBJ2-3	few	CASSEGNPLGEYF	TGTGCCAGCAGTGAAGGGAACCCCTTAGGGGAGTATTTT
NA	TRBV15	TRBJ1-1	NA	CATSRDRGTNTEAFF	TGTGCCACCAGCAGAGATCGAGGGACGAACACTGAAGCTTTCTTT
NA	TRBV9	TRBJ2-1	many	CASSVVRSGSYNEQFF	TGTGCCAGCAGCGTAGTAAGGAGCGGCTCCTACAATGAGCAGTTCTTC
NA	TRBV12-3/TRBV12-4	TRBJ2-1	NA	CASRWAYNEQFF	TGTGCCAGCCGGTGGGCCTACAATGAGCAGTTCTTC
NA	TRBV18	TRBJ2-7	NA	CASSGGQRYEQYF	TGTGCCAGCTCGGGTGGGCAGAGATACGAGCAGTACTTC
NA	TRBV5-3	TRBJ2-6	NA	CARSFPIRPASDANVLTF	TGTGCCAGAAGCTTTCCTATCCGACCCGCGTCGGATGCCAACGTCCTGACTTTC
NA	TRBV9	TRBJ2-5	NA	CASSVVGALGETQYF	TGTGCCAGCAGCGTAGTGGGGGCGCTCGGAGAGACCCAGTACTTC
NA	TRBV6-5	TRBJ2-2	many	CASSYGGLWGNTGELFF	TGTGCCAGCAGTTATGGTGGCCTGTGGGGAAACACCGGGGAGCTGTTTTTT
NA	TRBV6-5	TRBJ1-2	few	CASSSVRGRHLEGYTF	TGTGCCAGCAGTTCAGTTAGGGGACGCCATCTCGAGGGCTACACCTTC
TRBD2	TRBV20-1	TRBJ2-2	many	CSARQQLAGDTGELFF	TGCAGTGCTAGACAGCAACTAGCGGGGGACACCGGGGAGCTGTTTTTT
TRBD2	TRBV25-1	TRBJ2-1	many	CASSVASGHNEQFF	TGTGCCAGCAGTGTGGCTAGCGGACACAATGAGCAGTTCTTC
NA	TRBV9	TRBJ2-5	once	CASSAPRDSEETQYF	TGTGCCAGCAGCGCTCCCCGGGACTCTGAAGAGACCCAGTACTTC
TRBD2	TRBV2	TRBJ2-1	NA	CASSVAGGPNEQFF	TGTGCCAGCAGTGTTGCGGGAGGGCCCAATGAGCAGTTCTTC
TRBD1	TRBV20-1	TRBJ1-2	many	CSARDSDRVVRGNTF	TGCAGTGCTAGAGATAGCGACAGGGTGGTACGTGGGAACACCTTC
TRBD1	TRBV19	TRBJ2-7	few	CASSMEDREYEQYF	TGTGCCAGTAGTATGGAGGACAGGGAATACGAGCAGTACTTC
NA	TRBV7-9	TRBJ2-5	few	CASSLQATAPTQYF	TGTGCCAGCAGCTTACAAGCAACCGCCCCGACCCAGTACTTC